This entry describes one TCR beta chain. This clonotype was observed a single time. What this receptor recognizes is not known. The sample holds no much larger clone one base away, and base qualities are not on file. A single read counts as weak evidence. Including cysteine and phenylalanine, the CDR3 has 14 amino acids. Just CDR3 DNA is preserved here, 42 bases in frame from base 1. Per the germline V gene (reference sequence), MNHEY is the CDR1 and SMNVEV is the CDR2. V is cut by 4 bases and J by 2 bases, and the space between the germline ends is 11 bases. Receptor libraries were prepared by PCR. The data were produced on an Illumina HiSeq 2500. TCR libraries were prepared with molecular barcoding, using unique molecular identifiers to normalize TCRbeta repertoire quantification. TCRdb redid the processing of the public reads, applying fastp at Q25 and MiXCR, and retained in-frame beta chains. When rows share a CDR3 protein, they turn into one entry using the most common DNA and genes. For this sample the table gives 360,000 or so distinct CDR3 sequences, of which around 20% were detected only once. The ten largest clones represent 3% to 4% of the sample.

The source of the sample is a study of T-cell reconstitution after alpha-beta-depleted transplantation in children (TCRdb year 2016). Looking at the study overall: The study quantitatively tracked T-cell immune reconstitution after TCRalphabeta/CD19-depleted allogeneic hematopoietic cell transplantation in children using TCR repertoire profiling.

Sequences were derived from PBMCs from the stem cell graft donor, sampled from the stem cell graft. The rearranged chain carries TRBV27 and TRBJ2-5; there is no confident call for the D gene. This sequence was found in a human donor who donated a stem cell graft to a child with acute myeloid leukemia. This receptor has the CDR3 CASSSFAFQETQYF. The nucleotides read TGTGCCAGCAGTTCTTTCGCTTTTCAAGAGACCCAGTACTTC.